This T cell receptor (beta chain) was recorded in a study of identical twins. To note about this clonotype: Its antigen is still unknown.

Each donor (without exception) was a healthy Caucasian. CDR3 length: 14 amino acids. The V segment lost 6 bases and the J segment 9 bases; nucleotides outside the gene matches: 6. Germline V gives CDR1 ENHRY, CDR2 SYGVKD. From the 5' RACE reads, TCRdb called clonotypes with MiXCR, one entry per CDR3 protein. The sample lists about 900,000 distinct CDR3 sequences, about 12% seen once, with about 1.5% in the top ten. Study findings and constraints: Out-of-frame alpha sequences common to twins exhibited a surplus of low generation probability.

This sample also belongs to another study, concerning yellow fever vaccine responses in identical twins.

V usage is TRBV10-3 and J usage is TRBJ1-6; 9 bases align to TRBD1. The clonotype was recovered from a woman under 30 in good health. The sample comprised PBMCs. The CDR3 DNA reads TGTGCCATCAGGAAGACAGGGGGACCTTCACCCCTCCACTTT. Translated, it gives CAIRKTGGPSPLHF.